The 21 T cell receptor beta chains below all came from one sample that was sequenced in a study of blood T cell repertoires in COVID-19. Method: immunoSEQ multiplex PCR; TCRdb's copy keeps in-frame clones and lacks some. The table has 150,000 to 200,000 clones, 84% seen once; the top ten hold under 4%. The specimen was PBMCs or T cells enriched from blood (not recorded which). These receptors were taken from a woman between 25 and 40 years old who had been exposed to COVID-19.

This clone showed up just once. The chain employs TRBV19 and TRBJ2-2; 7 nucleotides agree with TRBD1. There are 14 residues in the CDR3. V was clipped by 7 bases and J by 5 bases; unmatched bases: 7. Germline V gene sequence: CDR1 LNHDA, CDR2 SQIVND (reference sequence). The CDR3 sequence: CASTNTGDTGELFF. CDR3 in DNA: TGTGCCAGTACTAATACAGGGGATACCGGGGAGCTGTTTTTT.

The chain has TRBV4-3 and TRBJ1-2; 7 nucleotides match TRBD1. Trimming cost V 2 bases and J 8 bases; bases outside gene matches: 11. The CDR3 loop spans 15 amino acids. Germline V lookup: CDR1 LGHNA, CDR2 YSLEER. The CDR3, as DNA: TGCGCCAGCAGCCAACCAGGGGGGTATCTTCAGGGCTACACCTTC. This translates into CASSQPGGYLQGYTF.

This chain links TRBV11-2 with TRBJ1-6; 8 bases are shared with TRBD1. The CDR3 contains 19 residues. V shed 5 bases, J shed 7 bases, and the junction held 19 bases outside the gene matches. CDR1 and CDR2 (germline): SGHAT, FQNNGV. The CDR3 DNA sequence: TGTGCCAGCAGCCCCCCTACAGGGGGATTTCTTCTGCGGAATTCACCCCTCCACTTT. Its protein product is CASSPPTGGFLLRNSPLHF.

V gene TRBV6-5 combines with J gene TRBJ2-2; TRBD2 is a possible D gene (7 bases). CDR1 is MNHEY and CDR2 is SVGAGI in the germline V gene. The CDR3 spans 14 residues. V was trimmed by 5 bases and J by 4 bases, leaving 11 bases between them. The CDR3 region is CASSRGEGTGELFF. CDR3 in DNA: TGTGCCAGCAGTAGGGGGGAGGGCACCGGGGAGCTGTTTTTT.

This clone was picked up one time. This rearrangement joins TRBV7-6 to TRBJ2-3; 15 bases are shared with TRBD2. Per germline, CDR1 SGHVS and CDR2 FNYEAQ. This CDR3 contains 18 residues. The J segment lost 4 bases and the V segment lost 2 bases, leaving 7 bases of the junction unmatched. CDR3 sequence (DNA): TGTGCCAGCAGCTTACCAAGGACTAGCGGGGGGGAGGCAGATACGCAGTATTTT. Encoded protein: CASSLPRTSGGEADTQYF.

J is TRBJ1-3 and V is TRBV9, with unresolved D. V lost 2 bases, J lost 3 bases, and 6 bases lay in between. CDR1 is SGDLS, CDR2 YYNGEE, per germline. The CDR3 spans 13 residues. For the CDR3, the DNA is TGTGCCAGCAGCGTCGGGTTTGGAAACACCATATATTTT. Translated, it gives CASSVGFGNTIYF.

The rearrangement links TRBV3-1 (or the pseudogene TRBV3-2) to TRBJ1-6, with TRBD1 as a possible D gene (6 bases). This CDR3 contains 15 residues. The V end was cut by 1 base, the J end by 6 bases, with 10 bases between. The V gene's germline CDR1 is LGHDT and CDR2 YNNKEL (reference sequence). The CDR3: CASSQGRDTNSPLHF. The CDR3 bases are TGTGCCAGCAGCCAAGGCCGGGACACTAATTCACCCCTCCACTTT.

This chain links TRBV24-1 with TRBJ2-1; tentatively, D is TRBD1 (6 bases). The CDR3 has 15 amino acids. CDR1 and CDR2 (germline): KGHDR, SFDVKD. Trimming left V 5 bases short and J 1 base short, with 11 bases between. CDR3 region: CATSGGRSSYNEQFF. The CDR3 nucleotides read TGTGCCACCAGTGGGGGGCGATCGTCCTACAATGAGCAGTTCTTC.

This rearrangement joins TRBV5-6 to TRBJ1-2; D perhaps matches TRBD1 (6 bases). CDR3 length equals 14 residues. Trimming removed 4 bases at V and 4 bases at J, with 14 bases between. Per the germline V gene, CDR1 is SGHDT and CDR2 is YYEEEE. The CDR3 DNA sequence: TGTGCCAGCAGCCGACAGGTCGGTGGCTATGGCTACACCTTC. Amino acids: CASSRQVGGYGYTF.

The chain carries TRBV5-6 and TRBJ2-1; 11 positions agree with TRBD2. There are 16 residues in the CDR3. Germline-derived CDR1 and CDR2 are SGHDT and YYEEEE. V was pared by 4 bases and J by 4 bases, with 7 bases of the junction left unmatched. Here the CDR3 DNA reads TGTGCCAGCAGCCCCACCGGGACTAGCGGATACAATGAGCAGTTCTTC. This encodes CASSPTGTSGYNEQFF. Full variable domain (missing parts from reference TRBV5-6 and TRBJ2-1): DAGVTQSPTHLIKTRGQQVTLRCSPKSGHDTVSWYQQALGQGPQFIFQYYEEEERQRGNFPDRFSGHQFPNYSSELNVNALLLGDSALYLCASSPTGTSGYNEQFFGPGTRLTVL.

The chain has TRBV9 and TRBJ2-3, with no clear D. The V end was cut by 4 bases, the J end by 0 bases, with 15 bases between. The germline V gene encodes CDR1 SGDLS and CDR2 YYNGEE. This CDR3 contains 16 residues. CDR3 sequence (DNA): TGTGCCAGCAGCCCCAATGGGCAGCCTAGCACAGATACGCAGTATTTT. It codes for CASSPNGQPSTDTQYF.

The rearrangement uses TRBV15 and TRBJ1-3; 9 bases line up with TRBD1. CDR1 is LNHNV and CDR2 is YYDKDF in the germline V gene (reference sequence). The V gene end was trimmed by 1 base and the J gene end by 2 bases; junction bases not matched to a gene: 9. This CDR3 region has 18 residues. The CDR3 nucleotides are TGTGCCACCAGCAGAGCTGGTAACAGGGGGCTGGCTGGAAACACCATATATTTT. This translates into CATSRAGNRGLAGNTIYF.

The gene calls are TRBV10-1 and TRBJ2-7; D remains unclear. Per germline, CDR1 WNHNN and CDR2 SYGVQD (reference sequence). Trimming cost V 6 bases and J 2 bases, with 8 bases left between them. There are 12 residues in the CDR3. The CDR3 protein is CASSPKTYEQYF. The CDR3, as DNA: TGCGCCAGCAGCCCCAAAACCTACGAGCAGTACTTC.

The V gene is TRBV14, the J gene TRBJ2-5; TRBD2 is a possible D gene (5 bases). V was trimmed by 0 bases and J by 3 bases, leaving 14 bases between them. The CDR3 is made up of 16 amino acids. Germline loops: CDR1 SGHDN, CDR2 FVKESK. The CDR3 bases are TGTGCCAGCAGCCAAGATCACACGGGAAGGGAAGAGACCCAGTACTTC. This codes for CASSQDHTGREETQYF.

The V call is TRBV29-1, the J call TRBJ2-7, with 8 bases fitting TRBD1. From germline, CDR1 is SQVTM and CDR2 ANQGSEA. Unmatched junction bases numbered 15, after V lost 0 bases and J lost 5 bases. The CDR3 is 17 residues long. CDR3 bases: TGCAGCGTTGAAGACGATCGGCAGGGGGCGGTGGGACACGAGCAGTACTTC. It specifies CSVEDDRQGAVGHEQYF.

The chain is built from TRBV10-3 and TRBJ1-1, with a tentative D call TRBD1 (5 bases). CDR3 size: 13 residues. V lost 1 base to trimming and J lost 6 bases, with 9 bases between them. Germline CDR1 ENHRY, CDR2 SYGVKD. CDR3: CAISEWGESEAFF. CDR3 coding DNA: TGTGCCATCAGTGAGTGGGGGGAATCTGAAGCTTTCTTT.

CDR3 region: CATSDRTGGTGELFF. The CDR3 nucleotides read TGTGCCACCAGTGACAGGACAGGGGGAACCGGGGAGCTGTTTTTT. The J gene is TRBJ2-2, the V gene TRBV24-1, with 10 bases aligning to TRBD1. The CDR3 contains 15 residues. Unmatched junction bases numbered 3, after V lost 4 bases and J lost 5 bases. CDR1 KGHDR and CDR2 SFDVKD come from the germline V gene.

The rearrangement links TRBV6-5 to TRBJ1-5, with TRBD1 identical over 10 bases. V lost 4 bases to trimming and J lost 7 bases; unmatched junction nucleotides: 10. Germline assignment: CDR1 MNHEY and CDR2 SVGAGI. CDR3 length: 16 residues. The chain's CDR3 is CASSSAGTGVGQPQHF. In nucleotides, the CDR3 is TGTGCCAGCAGTTCCGCCGGGACAGGGGTAGGACAGCCCCAGCATTTT.

The V gene is TRBV2, the J gene TRBJ1-3; 7 bases match TRBD1. CDR1 is SNHLY, CDR2 FYNNEI, per germline. The ends lost 10 bases at V and 0 bases at J; junction bases unmatched: 9. This CDR3 has 15 residues. CDR3 sequence reads: CATNPEGASGNTIYF. The CDR3 bases are TGTGCCACAAATCCGGAGGGGGCCTCTGGAAACACCATATATTTT.

V usage is TRBV30 and J usage is TRBJ1-6; no definite D call. The CDR3 length is 14 residues. Between the trimmed V and J ends, which lost 3 bases and 5 bases, there was a span of 11 bases. Looked up from germline, CDR1 is GTSNPN and CDR2 is SVGIG (reference sequence). The CDR3 loop reads CAWRVVADNSPLHF. The CDR3 coding sequence is TGTGCCTGGAGGGTTGTGGCGGATAATTCACCCCTCCACTTT.

J is TRBJ1-3 and V is TRBV6-2 or TRBV6-3, with D possibly matching TRBD1 (5 bases). The CDR3 is 14 residues long. Trimming took 6 bases from V and 2 from J, leaving 11 bases between them. Germline CDR1 and CDR2: MNHEY and SVGEGT. DNA for the CDR3: TGTGCCAGCAGCCATGACAGCCCTGGAAACACCATATATTTT. Translating gives CASSHDSPGNTIYF.